This T cell receptor (beta chain) was sequenced in a study of cytomegalovirus exposure and HLA in healthy donors listed by TCRdb under 2017. For the wider study: According to an earlier analysis of several hundred of the donors, roughly 180 million T cells yielded over 90 million unique TCR beta sequences and about 300 Gb of sequence data. The T cell repertoires of around 670 subjects were profiled by immunosequencing and related to cytomegalovirus serostatus. To predict cytomegalovirus infection status, the study brought together high-throughput TCR immunosequencing, statistical association of individual TCRs with disease status, and machine learning. Every discovery cohort repertoire had been produced on one sequencing platform. Of the 398 genotyped donors, approximately 82% fell in the genetic ancestry cluster associated with self-reported Caucasian donors. Among almost 400 genotyped donors of the cohort, an average of approximately 240,000 unique TCR beta nucleotide sequences were sequenced per donor, 15% to 20% of them non-productive. In addition to the first cohort of around 670 subjects, a separate validation cohort of approximately 130 different subjects was used. A later genetic analysis used genome-wide SNP genotypes for about 55% of the 666 donors, treating that subset as a discovery cohort. Roughly 290 gigabases of sequencing data and about 92 million unique TCR sequences made up an early release that covered around 640 HLA-typed donors. The later analysis used no new phenotypic data to find candidate immune exposures, relying instead on TCR beta sequences and their occurrence across donors. Donor age, sex, ethnicity and CMV serostatus were collected together with the repertoire data. To study patterns of TCR occurrence, a later analysis re-analyzed previously published TCR beta repertoires from under 750 donors and added high-resolution HLA genotyping. In an earlier analysis of about 590 of the donors, high-throughput TCR beta sequencing was used to judge whether each TCR beta V gene segment behaved as functional or pseudogenic. Typing coverage varied by locus: roughly 629-640 donors for A, B, C, DRB1 and DQB1; more than 500 for DQA1; more than 600 for DPA1; 450 to 480 for DPB1. The study aimed to test whether cataloging public T cell receptors could reveal signatures of past pathogen exposure. Four to six DR-DQ haplotypes were handled as single units for association and clustering, since linkage in the cohort was strong. HLA typing included class I and class II loci at four-digit resolution. Overall results and qualifications from the work: About 15 rarely observed V segments, including chromosome 9 orphons, were excluded from the earlier analysis of several hundred of the donors because counts were too low. This cohort had only TCR beta chains sequenced, and the lack of alpha or paired-chain data limited which features could be detected. In a later analysis, TCR association rates were found to vary across HLA loci, with the most associated TCRs seen for DRB1 alleles and the fewest for HLA-C alleles. A later analysis associated 15,000 to 20,000 TCR beta sequences with specific HLA alleles at a false discovery rate of 0.05. Because HLA typing was unavailable for some donors at each locus, only the typed subset was used in association tests. Across donors, most TCR sequences were observed very rarely, whereas some public TCRs were present in many individuals. The study listed approximately 150 TCR beta chains as associated with cytomegalovirus. A later analysis found that HLA-associated TCR beta chains were more clonally expanded and had lower generation probabilities than equally common non-associated chains. An association between a missense DCLRE1C variant and V-gene and J-gene trimming of TCR beta chains was found in a later genetic analysis and replicated in an independent cohort. When HLA alleles, especially DR and DQ, strongly co-occurred, attributing TCR associations to individual alleles was difficult. In an earlier analysis of over 550 of the donors, most TCR beta V segments were observed in productive rearrangements about 87% or about 30% of the time, broadly matching IMGT annotations. Most CMV-associated TCR beta chains appeared to be HLA-restricted in a later analysis, and the HLA associations seemed to be driven largely by CMV exposure. A further reported finding was that TCR beta sequences accurately predicted the HLA-A and HLA-B alleles for most subjects in the first cohort. Correlated functional status among segregating V segments might reflect linkage disequilibrium, but an unknown experimental factor could not be ruled out. Sequencing depth was assumed to be roughly uniform across donors in the presence/absence analyses, though that assumption may not hold. It was suggested by the authors that the approach could potentially be generalized to other disease states and immunological phenotypes. According to a later analysis, parvovirus B19, influenza, CMV and Epstein-Barr virus appeared linked to several top co-occurrence clusters. In vitro tests confirmed that a few of the cytomegalovirus-associated TCR beta chains recognize cytomegalovirus antigens. Immune exposure information for the cohort was limited to CMV serostatus. The classifier was reported to diagnose cytomegalovirus status with high specificity and sensitivity in both the original cohort and the validation cohort. A later genetic analysis reported fewer N-insertions in productive TCRs among donors in an Asian-associated ancestry cluster than the roughly 700-donor mean. The sequencing pipeline was judged likely to have produced a cluster of highly shared sequence variants as a technical artifact. Because the 87-base-pair reads could not distinguish some IMGT-functional V segments, including TRBV6-2 and TRBV6-3, those segments were excluded.

The cohort comprised hundreds of healthy bone marrow donors. At the time of sampling, every cohort member was nominally healthy, though immune exposures that went unrecorded were likely present. The donor tested CMV seropositive, placing the donor among the 250 to 350 seropositive members of the cohort. A peripheral blood sample was collected from each donor, and TCR beta sequencing was performed on peripheral blood mononuclear cells. The Qiagen DNeasy Blood Extraction Kit was used to extract genomic DNA from the blood cell samples. The method was the immunoSEQ multiplex PCR assay. A mixture of 60 forward primers for TCR Vbeta segments and 13 reverse primers for TCR Jbeta segments was used in the multiplex PCR. The CDR3 region of rearranged TCR beta genes was amplified from genomic DNA with a multiplex PCR assay. The amplified TCR beta libraries were sequenced on the Illumina HiSeq System as 87-base-pair reads. Turning to the authors' computational methods: In a later analysis, tens of millions of unique TCR beta chains were counted across the 500 to 850 repertoires, and roughly 11 million of these chains were shared by at least two donors. To remove PCR and sequencing errors, raw reads were error-corrected and collapsed into unique sequences using a nearest-neighbor algorithm that merged closely related sequences. Alignment of CDR3 sequences to IMGT reference sequences was used to assign V, D and J gene segments. For a sequence to be retained, at least a six-nucleotide match to both a V gene segment and a J gene segment was required. Rearrangements were classified as productive when the CDR3 lacked stop codons and remained in frame with V and J, and all other rearrangements were classified as non-productive. Following IMGT convention, CDR3 was defined as the stretch from the second conserved V-encoded cysteine up to the conserved J-encoded phenylalanine. In an earlier analysis of roughly 610 of the donors, sequences lacking an unambiguous match to a single V gene segment were excluded. In an earlier analysis of almost 600 of the donors, a V segment was called functional when productive rearrangements were above 56.7%, and segregating when the standard deviation between donors exceeded 5%. A statistical classification framework was developed to diagnose cytomegalovirus status using the catalog of TCR beta chain sequences. A later analysis assigned V and J genes by comparing TCR nucleotide sequences with IMGT/GENE-DB human TR gene sequences. A later analysis assigned CDR3 sequences and most-parsimonious VDJ recombination scenarios with the TCRdist pipeline. In a later analysis, every TCR beta chain was defined by the combination of its CDR3 amino acid sequence and its V-gene family, and reads without a unique V-gene family were dropped. A later analysis removed over 500 highly shared, low-generation-probability nucleotide sequences to deal with suspected cross-contamination and a sequencing artifact. A later analysis calculated a clonal expansion index for each public chain from normalized within-repertoire ranks of inferred template counts. In a later analysis, generation probabilities were computed with a VDJ recombination model fitted to out-of-frame rearrangements, and the resulting probabilities were checked against IGoR. Hypergeometric tests were used in a later analysis to score TCR-TCR, TCR-HLA and TCR-CMV co-occurrence, with a repertoire-size bias correction applied to the TCR pairs. To estimate false discovery rates, a later analysis permuted the HLA or CMV assignments 20 times. In a later analysis, co-occurring TCRs were grouped using DBSCAN, and TCRdist sequence similarity was added for clustering within HLA-allele-positive subsets. Co-occurrence clustering excluded repertoires with fewer than 30,000 or more than 120,000 public chains, plus five with anomalous nucleotide sharing. Held by TCRdb, this immuneACCESS table contains in-frame sequences only and omits some clones. Under half of the omission traces to an unresolved V gene where checked; the cause of the rest is unknown. The V and J calls and clone size were taken over from that table, and D and trimming were inferred from the DNA. The sample table holds 150,000 to 200,000 clones, of which about 80% were seen once. The ten largest account for about 1.4% of the sample.

CDR1 and CDR2 are drawn from the germline V gene (reference sequence): MNHEY, SMNVEV. Measured from the cysteine to the phenylalanine, the CDR3 is 13 residues long. Only the CDR3 DNA is retained, 39 bases long and in frame from the first base. V sheds 6 bases and J sheds 5 bases, leaving 13 bases between their ends. On this clone itself: Its antigen target is currently unknown. Base-call qualities are not available, and no considerably larger clone is one nucleotide away.

The sequence was obtained from a woman aged 30 to 39 in good health and CMV-seropositive. This chain joins TRBV27 to TRBJ1-2; 5 matching bases give a weak D call of TRBD1. The sample was PBMCs. The bases read TGTGCCAGCAGGAACCAGGGAACTTATGGCTACACCTTC. Translated, it gives CASRNQGTYGYTF.